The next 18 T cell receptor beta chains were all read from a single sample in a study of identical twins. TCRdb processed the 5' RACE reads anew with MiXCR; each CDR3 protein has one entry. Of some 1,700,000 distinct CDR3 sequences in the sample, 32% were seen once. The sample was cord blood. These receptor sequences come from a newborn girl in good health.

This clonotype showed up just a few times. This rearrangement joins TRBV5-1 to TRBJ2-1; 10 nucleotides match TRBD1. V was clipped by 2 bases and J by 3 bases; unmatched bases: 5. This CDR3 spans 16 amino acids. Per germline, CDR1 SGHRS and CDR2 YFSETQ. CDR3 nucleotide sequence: TGCGCCAGCAGCTTCGCAGGGGACAGGGGCTACAATGAGCAGTTCTTC. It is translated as CASSFAGDRGYNEQFF.

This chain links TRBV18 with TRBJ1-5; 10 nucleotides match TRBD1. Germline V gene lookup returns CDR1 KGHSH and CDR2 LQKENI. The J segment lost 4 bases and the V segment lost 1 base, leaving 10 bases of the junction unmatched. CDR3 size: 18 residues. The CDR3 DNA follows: TGTGCCAGCTCACCACATGGGACTCGGGACAGGGGAAATCAGCCCCAGCATTTT. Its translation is CASSPHGTRDRGNQPQHF.

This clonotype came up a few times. CDR3 amino acids: CSARRGTSGTDQETQYF. DNA of the CDR3: TGCAGTGCCCGAAGAGGGACTAGCGGGACAGACCAAGAGACCCAGTACTTC. The chain carries TRBV20-1 and TRBJ2-5, with 13 bases matching TRBD2. J gave up 0 bases and V 6 bases, and 10 bases lay outside the gene matches. Germline assignment: CDR1 DFQATT and CDR2 SNEGSKA (reference sequence). The CDR3 totals 17 residues.

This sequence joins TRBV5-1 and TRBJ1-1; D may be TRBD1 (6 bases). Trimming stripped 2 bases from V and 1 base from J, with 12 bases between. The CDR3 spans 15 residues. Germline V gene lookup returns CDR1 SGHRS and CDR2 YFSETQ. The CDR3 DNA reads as TGCGCCAGCAGCTTCGGGGGGCGACGGAACACTGAAGCTTTCTTT. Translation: CASSFGGRRNTEAFF.

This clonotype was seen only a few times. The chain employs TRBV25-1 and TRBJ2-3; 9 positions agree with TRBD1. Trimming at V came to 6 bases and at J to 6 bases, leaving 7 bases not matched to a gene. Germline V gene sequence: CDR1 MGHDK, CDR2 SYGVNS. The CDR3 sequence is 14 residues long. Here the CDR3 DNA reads TGTGCCAGCAGATCCGACAGGGGGTGGGATACGCAGTATTTT. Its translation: CASRSDRGWDTQYF.

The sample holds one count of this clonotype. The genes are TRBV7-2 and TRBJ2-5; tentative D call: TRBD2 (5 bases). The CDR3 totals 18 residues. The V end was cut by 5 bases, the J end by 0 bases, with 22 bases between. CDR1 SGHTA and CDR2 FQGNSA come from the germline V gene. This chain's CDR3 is CASSLPGFFTQYQETQYF. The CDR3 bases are TGTGCCAGCAGCCTACCGGGGTTTTTCACCCAGTACCAAGAGACCCAGTACTTC.

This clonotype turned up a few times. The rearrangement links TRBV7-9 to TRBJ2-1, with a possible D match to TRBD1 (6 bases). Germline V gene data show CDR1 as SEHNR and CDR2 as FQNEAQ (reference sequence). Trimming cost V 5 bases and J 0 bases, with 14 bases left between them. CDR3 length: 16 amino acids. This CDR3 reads CASSPPPQGSYNEQFF. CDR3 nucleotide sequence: TGTGCCAGCAGCCCGCCCCCACAGGGCTCCTACAATGAGCAGTTCTTC. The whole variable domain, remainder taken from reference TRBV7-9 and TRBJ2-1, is DTGVSQNPRHKITKRGQNVTFRCDPISEHNRLYWYRQTLGQGPEFLTYFQNEAQLEKSRLLSDRFSAERPKGSFSTLEIQRTEQGDSAMYLCASSPPPQGSYNEQFFGPGTRLTVL.

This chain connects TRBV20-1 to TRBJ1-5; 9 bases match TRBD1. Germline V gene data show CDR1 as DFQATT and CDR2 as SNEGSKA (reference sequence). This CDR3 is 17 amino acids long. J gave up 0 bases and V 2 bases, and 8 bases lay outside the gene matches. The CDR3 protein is CSARRDTGGSSNQPQHF. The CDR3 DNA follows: TGCAGTGCTAGAAGGGACACAGGGGGCAGTAGCAATCAGCCCCAGCATTTT.

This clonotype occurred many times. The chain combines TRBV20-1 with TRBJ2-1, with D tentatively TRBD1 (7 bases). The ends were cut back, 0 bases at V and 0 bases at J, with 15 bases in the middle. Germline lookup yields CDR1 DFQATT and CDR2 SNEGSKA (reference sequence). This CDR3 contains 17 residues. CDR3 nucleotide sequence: TGCAGTGCTAGAGATCCAGGGGGGAAGAGCTCCTACAATGAGCAGTTCTTC. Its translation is CSARDPGGKSSYNEQFF.

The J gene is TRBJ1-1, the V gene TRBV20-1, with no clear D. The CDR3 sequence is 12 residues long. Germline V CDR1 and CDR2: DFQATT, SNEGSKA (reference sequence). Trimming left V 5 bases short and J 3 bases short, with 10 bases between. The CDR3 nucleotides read TGCAGTGCTCCGGTCAAGTACACTGAAGCTTTCTTT. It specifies CSAPVKYTEAFF.

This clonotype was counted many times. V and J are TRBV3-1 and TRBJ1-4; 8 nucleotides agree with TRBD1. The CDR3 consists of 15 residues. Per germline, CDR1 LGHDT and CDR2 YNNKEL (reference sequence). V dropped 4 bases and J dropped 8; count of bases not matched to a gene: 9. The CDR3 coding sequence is TGTGCCAGCAGCCTTCCCGGGACAGGAAAAGAAAAACTGTTTTTT. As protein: CASSLPGTGKEKLFF.

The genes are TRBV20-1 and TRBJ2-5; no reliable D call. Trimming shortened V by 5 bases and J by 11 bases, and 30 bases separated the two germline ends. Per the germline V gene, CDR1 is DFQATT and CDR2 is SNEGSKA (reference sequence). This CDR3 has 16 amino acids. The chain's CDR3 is CSAPGLGSYFPSKQYF. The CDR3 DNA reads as TGCAGTGCTCCCGGGTTGGGCTCCTACTTTCCTTCAAAGCAGTACTTC.

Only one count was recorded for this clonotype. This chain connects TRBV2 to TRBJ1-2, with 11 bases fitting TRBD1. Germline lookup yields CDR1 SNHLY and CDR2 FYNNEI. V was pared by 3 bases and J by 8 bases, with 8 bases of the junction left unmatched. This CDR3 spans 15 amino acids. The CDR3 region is CASSDPGDRGDGYTF. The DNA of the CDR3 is TGTGCCAGCAGTGACCCCGGGGACAGGGGGGACGGCTACACCTTC.

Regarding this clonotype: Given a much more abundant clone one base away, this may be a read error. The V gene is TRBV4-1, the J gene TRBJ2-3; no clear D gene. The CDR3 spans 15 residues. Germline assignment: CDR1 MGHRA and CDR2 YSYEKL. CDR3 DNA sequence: TGCGCCAACAGCCAAGTAGGCTCTGGCACAGATACGCAGTATTTT. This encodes CANSQVGSGTDTQYF.

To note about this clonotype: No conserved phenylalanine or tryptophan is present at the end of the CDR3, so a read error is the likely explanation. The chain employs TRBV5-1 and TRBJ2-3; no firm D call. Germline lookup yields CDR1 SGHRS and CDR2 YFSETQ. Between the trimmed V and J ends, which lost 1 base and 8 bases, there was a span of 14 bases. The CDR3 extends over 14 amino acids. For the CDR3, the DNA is TGCGCCAGCAGCTTGAGGTACACAGATATTACGCAGTATCTT. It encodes CASSLRYTDITQYL.

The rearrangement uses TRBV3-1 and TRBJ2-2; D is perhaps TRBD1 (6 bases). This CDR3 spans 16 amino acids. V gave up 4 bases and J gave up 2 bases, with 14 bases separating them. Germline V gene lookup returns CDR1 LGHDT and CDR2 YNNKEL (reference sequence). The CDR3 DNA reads TGTGCCAGCAGCCCCTCCGGGACACTCAACACCGGGGAGCTGTTTTTT. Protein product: CASSPSGTLNTGELFF.

The CDR3 nucleotides read TGTGCCAGCAGCTTAGCGCGGGACAATGAGCAGTACTTC. This sequence encodes CASSLARDNEQYF. The chain joins TRBV7-2 to TRBJ2-5; D may correspond to TRBD1 or TRBD2 (6 bases each). CDR1 and CDR2 (germline): SGHTA, FQGNSA. This CDR3 is built from 13 residues. V lost 0 bases and J 11 bases, leaving 13 bases between the germline ends.

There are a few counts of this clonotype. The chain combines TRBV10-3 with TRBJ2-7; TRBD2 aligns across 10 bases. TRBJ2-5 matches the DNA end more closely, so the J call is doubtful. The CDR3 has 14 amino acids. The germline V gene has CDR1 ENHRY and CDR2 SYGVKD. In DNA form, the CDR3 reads TGTGCCATCAGGCAAGGGACTAGCGATGAGACCCAGTACTTC. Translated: CAIRQGTSDETQYF.